These 31 T cell receptor beta chains were sequenced from one sample in a study of T cell repertoires in cytomegalovirus infection. MiXCR, run by TCRdb on the reads, gives a single entry per CDR3 protein. The profile shows roughly 78,000 distinct CDR3 sequences, approximately 42% of them singletons. These receptors lack a known antigen. Sample: CD8+ T cells from cultured PBMCs, taken from culture after CMV antigen stimulation. Source of these receptors: a human donor in good health (CMV status not recorded). Some clones in this sample may be carry-over from other donors' samples.

The chain combines TRBV6-2 or TRBV6-3 with TRBJ1-2, with D unclear. Germline V gives CDR1 MNHEY, CDR2 SVGEGT. V lost 6 bases to trimming and J lost 6 bases, with 17 bases between them. This CDR3 spans 14 amino acids. The CDR3 loop reads CASSPRGDWNGYTF. The CDR3 DNA reads as TGTGCCAGCAGCCCCCGCGGGGATTGGAATGGCTACACCTTC.

This rearrangement joins TRBV23-1 to TRBJ2-7; the D gene could be TRBD1 or TRBD2 (5 bases each). TRBV23-1 is sorted into the ORF group, with uncertain function. The V gene lost 2 bases and the J gene lost 3 bases, with 14 bases spanning the gap. There are 15 residues in the CDR3. CDR3 loop: CASSQNRDADYEQYF. For the CDR3, the DNA is TGCGCCAGCAGTCAAAACCGGGACGCCGACTACGAGCAGTACTTC.

The CDR3 nucleotides read TGTGCCACCAGCAGAGATCGACAGTTGAACACTGAAGCTTTCTTT. This translates into CATSRDRQLNTEAFF. The rearrangement links TRBV15 to TRBJ1-1, with D possibly matching TRBD1 (5 bases). Looked up from germline, CDR1 is LNHNV and CDR2 is YYDKDF (reference sequence). The CDR3 has 15 amino acids. Trimming cost V 0 bases and J 0 bases, with 8 bases left between them.

Only a few counts were recorded for this clonotype. The J gene is TRBJ1-1, the V gene TRBV7-6; 8 bases are a match to TRBD1. V lost 0 bases to trimming and J lost 4 bases; unmatched junction nucleotides: 4. The germline CDR1 and CDR2 sequences are SGHVS and FNYEAQ. This CDR3 spans 15 amino acids. The CDR3 bases are TGTGCCAGCAGCTTAGCAACAGGGGGATCCACTGAAGCTTTCTTT. Translated, it gives CASSLATGGSTEAFF.

This chain joins TRBV7-3 and TRBJ1-2, with 7 bases identical to TRBD1. Germline values: CDR1 SGHTA, CDR2 FQGTGA. The CDR3 is made up of 17 amino acids. Trimming removed 2 bases from V and 4 bases from J; junction bases left unmatched: 13. CDR3 amino acids: CASSLEQGRIRIYGYTF. As DNA, the CDR3 is TGTGCCAGCAGCTTAGAACAGGGGCGTATTAGAATCTATGGCTACACCTTC.

This clonotype was seen more than once but under ten times. The gene calls are TRBV28 and TRBJ2-3, with a weak D call TRBD1 (6 bases). The CDR3 has 17 amino acids. The ends were cut back, 3 bases at V and 0 bases at J, with 16 bases in the middle. Germline CDR1 is MDHEN and CDR2 is SYDVKM. For the CDR3, the DNA is TGTGCCAGCAGTTTTTTCGGACAGCCTGGAAGCACAGATACGCAGTATTTT. Amino acids: CASSFFGQPGSTDTQYF. The full variable domain, in which reference TRBV28 and TRBJ2-3 provide the parts outside the CDR3, is DVKVTQSSRYLVKRTGEKVFLECVQDMDHENMFWYRQDPGLGLRLIYFSYDVKMKEKGDIPEGYSVSREKKERFSLILESASTNQTSMYLCASSFFGQPGSTDTQYFGPGTRLTVL.

The sample holds one count of this clonotype. V and J are TRBV28 and TRBJ2-7; the D gene could be TRBD1 or TRBD2 (5 bases each). CDR1 is MDHEN, CDR2 SYDVKM, per germline. The CDR3 length is 11 residues. V lost 5 bases and J lost 6, with 8 bases in between. CDR3 nucleotide sequence: TGTGCCAGCAGTCGGGGCGGCGAGCAGTACTTC. Its translation is CASSRGGEQYF.

The rearrangement joins TRBV19 to TRBJ2-4; possibly TRBD2 for D (5 bases). CDR1 LNHDA and CDR2 SQIVND come from the germline V gene (reference sequence). The CDR3 covers 14 residues. Between the trimmed V and J ends, which lost 5 bases and 8 bases, there was a span of 16 bases. The CDR3, as DNA: TGTGCCAGTAGTCGCCGGGTCATCGGGGACATTCAGTACTTC. This sequence encodes CASSRRVIGDIQYF. Complete variable domain (other parts from reference TRBV19 and TRBJ2-4): DGGITQSPKYLFRKEGQNVTLSCEQNLNHDAMYWYRQDPGQGLRLIYYSQIVNDFQKGDIAEGYSVSREKKESFPLTVTSAQKNPTAFYLCASSRRVIGDIQYFGAGTRLSVL.

This clonotype came up a few times. The V gene is TRBV11-2, the J gene TRBJ2-5; perhaps TRBD1 as D (5 bases). Germline CDR1 is SGHAT and CDR2 is FQNNGV. V lost 7 bases, J lost 2 bases, and 8 bases lay in between. The CDR3 runs 12 residues. This CDR3 reads CASKAGQETQYF. The CDR3 DNA reads as TGTGCCAGCAAGGCAGGGCAAGAGACCCAGTACTTC.

About this clonotype itself: This may stem from a read error, because a much larger clone lies one nucleotide away. The gene calls are TRBV6-8 and TRBJ1-1, with D perhaps TRBD1 (5 bases). Trimming removed 7 bases from V and 1 base from J, with 16 bases in between. The CDR3 spans 15 residues. Per the germline V gene, CDR1 is MNHGY and CDR2 is SAAAGT. The CDR3: CASTTGGWGNTEAFF. Written as DNA, the CDR3 is TGTGCCAGCACGACGGGGGGGTGGGGGAACACTGAAGCTTTCTTT.

This chain connects TRBV7-6 to TRBJ2-5, with 9 bases identical to TRBD1. Trimming cost V 5 bases and J 4 bases; bases outside gene matches: 11. The germline V gene encodes CDR1 SGHVS and CDR2 FNYEAQ. The CDR3 runs 16 residues. For the CDR3, the DNA is TGTGCCAGCAGCAATCTCCGGGACAGGGCAAGAGAGACCCAGTACTTC. As protein: CASSNLRDRARETQYF.

For the CDR3, the DNA is TGTGCCATCGAGACAGGGAGAGGGTATGGCTACACCTTC. Translated: CAIETGRGYGYTF. The chain uses TRBV12-3 or TRBV12-4 and TRBJ1-2, with 7 bases matching TRBD1. The CDR3 has 13 residues. The V gene end was trimmed by 10 bases and the J gene end by 5 bases; junction bases not matched to a gene: 10.

The chain joins TRBV12-3 or TRBV12-4 to TRBJ2-7; the D call may be TRBD1 or TRBD2 (5 bases each). This CDR3 contains 17 residues. Trimming shortened V by 2 bases and J by 2 bases, and 19 bases separated the two germline ends. CDR3 residues: CASSLWGLGDPPYEQYF. DNA for the CDR3: TGTGCCAGCAGTTTATGGGGTTTAGGGGACCCTCCCTACGAGCAGTACTTC.

This clonotype was seen more than once but under ten times. V gene TRBV7-9 combines with J gene TRBJ2-7; D possibly uses TRBD1 or TRBD2 (5 bases each). The CDR3 covers 15 residues. The germline CDR1 and CDR2 sequences are SEHNR and FQNEAQ (reference sequence). Trimming removed 1 base from V and 5 bases from J, with 15 bases in between. The CDR3 here is CASSLVISGLNEQYF. The DNA for the CDR3 is TGTGCCAGCAGCTTAGTCATTTCGGGGCTCAACGAGCAGTACTTC.

This clonotype occurred a few times. The V call is TRBV6-2 or TRBV6-3, the J call TRBJ1-1; D is unresolved. Deletions cut 5 bases from V and 8 bases from J, with 9 bases between. Germline values: CDR1 MNHEY, CDR2 SVGEGT. The CDR3 is made up of 11 amino acids. This chain's CDR3 is CASSPGGEAFF. The CDR3, as DNA: TGTGCCAGCAGTCCCGGAGGAGAAGCTTTCTTT.

This clonotype occurred a few times. The chain is built from TRBV7-2 and TRBJ1-4, with D maybe TRBD1 (5 bases). Germline V lookup: CDR1 SGHTA, CDR2 FQGNSA. V was trimmed by 5 bases and J by 8 bases, leaving 15 bases between them. The CDR3 totals 14 residues. The CDR3 reads CASSPYGAGEKLFF. The CDR3 nucleotides are TGTGCCAGCAGCCCCTACGGGGCTGGGGAAAAACTGTTTTTT.

This clonotype was picked up many times. The genes are TRBV4-1 and TRBJ2-3; no clear D. The CDR3 totals 15 residues. Looked up from germline, CDR1 is MGHRA and CDR2 is YSYEKL. V lost 1 base to trimming and J lost 2 bases, with 10 bases between them. As DNA, the CDR3 is TGCGCCAGCAGCCAAGTAGTGGCGGTCACAGATACGCAGTATTTT. Residues: CASSQVVAVTDTQYF.

For this clonotype: This may be a read error, as it is one base from a much larger clone. The CDR3 loop is CASRQGEYTEAFF. In DNA, the CDR3 is TGTGCCAGTAGACAGGGCGAGTACACTGAAGCTTTCTTT. The chain employs TRBV6-1 and TRBJ1-1, with TRBD1 identical over 7 bases. The CDR3 runs 13 residues. V was pared by 9 bases and J by 3 bases, with 7 bases of the junction left unmatched. In germline, CDR1 is MNHNS, CDR2 SASEGT.

V usage is TRBV6-2 or TRBV6-3 and J usage is TRBJ1-1; D uncertain. Germline V gene sequence: CDR1 MNHEY, CDR2 SVGEGT. CDR3 length: 17 amino acids. The V end lost 0 bases, the J end lost 7 bases, and 21 bases lay between the germline ends. The CDR3 nucleotides are TGTGCCAGCAGTTACTCTGTGGCGAACGGAGATGTCTTTGAAGCTTTCTTT. Its protein is CASSYSVANGDVFEAFF.

The J gene is TRBJ2-1, the V gene TRBV3-1, with 10 bases matching TRBD2. With V trimmed by 0 bases and J by 6 bases, 5 bases remained unmatched. The CDR3 runs to 16 residues. CDR1 is LGHDT and CDR2 is YNNKEL in the germline V gene (reference sequence). CDR3 region: CASSQDPLAGANEQFF. CDR3 nucleotide sequence: TGTGCCAGCAGCCAAGATCCTCTAGCGGGGGCCAATGAGCAGTTCTTC.

There are a few counts of this clonotype. The rearrangement joins TRBV28 to TRBJ1-3, with TRBD1 as a possible D gene (5 bases). Germline-derived CDR1 and CDR2 are MDHEN and SYDVKM. V gave up 6 bases and J gave up 6 bases, with 15 bases separating them. This CDR3 is 14 amino acids long. This CDR3 reads CASRAPGGSNTIYF. CDR3 bases: TGTGCCAGCAGAGCGCCCGGGGGTTCAAACACCATATATTTT. The whole variable domain, remainder taken from reference TRBV28 and TRBJ1-3, is DVKVTQSSRYLVKRTGEKVFLECVQDMDHENMFWYRQDPGLGLRLIYFSYDVKMKEKGDIPEGYSVSREKKERFSLILESASTNQTSMYLCASRAPGGSNTIYFGEGSWLTVV.

The chain has TRBV27 and TRBJ2-1; 11 bases map to TRBD2. The CDR3 has 18 residues. Per germline, CDR1 MNHEY and CDR2 SMNVEV (reference sequence). V gave up 5 bases and J gave up 2 bases; unmatched junction bases: 11. This CDR3 is CASSPGTSGNGAYNEQFF. The CDR3 coding sequence is TGTGCCAGCAGTCCCGGGACTAGCGGAAATGGCGCCTACAATGAGCAGTTCTTC.

The chain links TRBV28 to TRBJ1-5; D is uncertain. The CDR3 is 12 residues long. Germline V lookup: CDR1 MDHEN, CDR2 SYDVKM. Trimming pared 5 bases from V and 9 bases from J, leaving 11 bases between. CDR3 sequence: CASSPSMWPQHF. Here the CDR3 DNA reads TGTGCCAGCAGTCCCTCGATGTGGCCCCAGCATTTT.

CDR3 bases: TGTGCCAGCAGCCGGACAACCTCCTACGAGCAGTACTTC. Protein product: CASSRTTSYEQYF. The chain couples TRBV11-2 to TRBJ2-7; possible D gene TRBD1, 5 bases. The germline V and J ends were trimmed by 5 bases and 0 bases, with 8 bases remaining between them. The CDR3 extends over 13 amino acids. CDR1 and CDR2 from the germline V gene are SGHAT and FQNNGV.

This clonotype was recorded at least ten times. The gene calls are TRBV7-2 and TRBJ2-7, with D unresolved. This CDR3 contains 19 residues. The germline gives CDR1 SGHTA, CDR2 FQGNSA. Trimming took off 2 bases at V and 5 bases at J, with 28 bases between the two ends. The CDR3 here is CASSLWAPAYRTAEDEQYF. The CDR3 nucleotides are TGTGCCAGCAGCTTATGGGCCCCCGCATACAGAACGGCCGAAGACGAGCAGTACTTC.

A remark on this clonotype: This could be a read error, since a much larger clone is one nucleotide away. This chain uses TRBV12-3 or TRBV12-4 with TRBJ2-1, with 7 bases aligning to TRBD2. The CDR3 consists of 15 residues. V shed 6 bases, J shed 6 bases, and the junction held 11 bases outside the gene matches. The CDR3 reads CASSRTSEGANEQFF. DNA of the CDR3: TGTGCCAGCAGCCGCACTAGCGAAGGTGCCAATGAGCAGTTCTTC.

This chain links TRBV19 with TRBJ1-1, with a possible D match to TRBD1 (6 bases). V lost 8 bases and J 4 bases, leaving 20 bases between the germline ends. From germline, CDR1 is LNHDA and CDR2 SQIVND (reference sequence). The CDR3 sequence is 15 residues long. The CDR3: CASELQGIGFTEAFF. As DNA, the CDR3 is TGTGCCAGTGAACTACAGGGAATCGGGTTCACTGAAGCTTTCTTT.

V gene TRBV4-3 combines with J gene TRBJ2-7; tentatively, D is TRBD1 (6 bases). Germline V gene data show CDR1 as LGHNA and CDR2 as YSLEER. V lost 1 base and J lost 2, with 9 bases in between. CDR3 length: 14 amino acids. The CDR3 here is CASSQGRGTYEQYF. In DNA, the CDR3 is TGCGCCAGCAGCCAAGGAAGGGGGACCTACGAGCAGTACTTC.

This clonotype was observed a handful of times. V and J are TRBV10-3 and TRBJ1-2; D is ambiguous. The germline gives CDR1 ENHRY, CDR2 SYGVKD. The CDR3 has 12 residues. Trimming took 8 bases from V and 4 from J, leaving 11 bases between them. The CDR3 reads CAIFDPLYGYTF. In nucleotides, the CDR3 is TGTGCCATCTTTGACCCCCTCTATGGCTACACCTTC.

J is TRBJ2-7 and V is TRBV29-1, with 8 bases aligning to TRBD1. This CDR3 is 13 amino acids long. Losses at the gene ends were 7 bases for V and 1 base for J; bases not matched to a gene: 6. Germline V gene data show CDR1 as SQVTM and CDR2 as ANQGSEA. This chain's CDR3 is CSGGQGPSYEQYF. DNA for the CDR3: TGCAGCGGCGGACAGGGACCGTCCTACGAGCAGTACTTC.

This clonotype was observed a handful of times. The chain combines TRBV12-3 or TRBV12-4 with TRBJ2-1, with 11 bases fitting TRBD2. Germline trimming cut 7 bases from V and 1 base from J; bases unmatched to any gene: 3. This CDR3 spans 15 amino acids. This chain's CDR3 is CASTGLADSYNEQFF. The CDR3 bases are TGTGCCAGCACGGGACTAGCGGATTCCTACAATGAGCAGTTCTTC.